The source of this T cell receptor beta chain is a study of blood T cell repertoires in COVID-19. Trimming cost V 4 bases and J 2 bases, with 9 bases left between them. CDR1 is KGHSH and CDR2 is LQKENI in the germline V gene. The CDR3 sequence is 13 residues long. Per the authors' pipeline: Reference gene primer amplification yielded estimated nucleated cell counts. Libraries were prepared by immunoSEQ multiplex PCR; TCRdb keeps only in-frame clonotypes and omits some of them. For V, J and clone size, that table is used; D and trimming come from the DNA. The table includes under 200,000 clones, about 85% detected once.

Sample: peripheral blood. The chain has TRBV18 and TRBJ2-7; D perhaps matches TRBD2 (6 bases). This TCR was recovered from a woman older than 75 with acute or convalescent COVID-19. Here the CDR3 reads CASSLAGTYEQYF. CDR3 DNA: TGTGCCAGCTCACTGGCGGGAACCTACGAGCAGTACTTC.